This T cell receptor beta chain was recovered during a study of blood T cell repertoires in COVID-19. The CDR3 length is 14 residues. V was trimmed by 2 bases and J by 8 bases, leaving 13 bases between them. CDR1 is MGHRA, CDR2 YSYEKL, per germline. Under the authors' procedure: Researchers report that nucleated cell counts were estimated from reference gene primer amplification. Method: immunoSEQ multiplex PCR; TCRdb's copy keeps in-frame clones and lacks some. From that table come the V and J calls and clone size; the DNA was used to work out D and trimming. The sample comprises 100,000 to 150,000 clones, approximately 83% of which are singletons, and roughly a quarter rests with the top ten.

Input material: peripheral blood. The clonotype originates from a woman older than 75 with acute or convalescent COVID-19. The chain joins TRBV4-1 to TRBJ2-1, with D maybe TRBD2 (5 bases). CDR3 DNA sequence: TGCGCCAGCAGCCAAATCGGGGAAGTGCATGAGCAGTTCTTC. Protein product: CASSQIGEVHEQFF.